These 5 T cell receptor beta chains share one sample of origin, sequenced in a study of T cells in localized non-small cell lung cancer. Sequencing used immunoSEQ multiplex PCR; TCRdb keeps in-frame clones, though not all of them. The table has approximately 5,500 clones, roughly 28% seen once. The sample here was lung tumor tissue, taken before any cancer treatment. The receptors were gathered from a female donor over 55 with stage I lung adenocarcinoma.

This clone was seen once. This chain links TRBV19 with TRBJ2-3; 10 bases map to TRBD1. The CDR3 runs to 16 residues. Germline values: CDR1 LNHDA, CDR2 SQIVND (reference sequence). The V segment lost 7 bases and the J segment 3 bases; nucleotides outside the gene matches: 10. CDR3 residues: CASTDDRGQATDTQYF. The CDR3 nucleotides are TGTGCCAGTACCGATGACAGGGGGCAGGCTACAGATACGCAGTATTTT. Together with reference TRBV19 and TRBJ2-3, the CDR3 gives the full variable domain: DGGITQSPKYLFRKEGQNVTLSCEQNLNHDAMYWYRQDPGQGLRLIYYSQIVNDFQKGDIAEGYSVSREKKESFPLTVTSAQKNPTAFYLCASTDDRGQATDTQYFGPGTRLTVL.

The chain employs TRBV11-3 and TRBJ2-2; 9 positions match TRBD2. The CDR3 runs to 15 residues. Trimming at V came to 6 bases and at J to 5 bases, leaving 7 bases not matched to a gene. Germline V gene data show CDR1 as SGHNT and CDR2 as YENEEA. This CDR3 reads CASRQREASTGELFF. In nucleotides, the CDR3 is TGTGCCAGCAGACAGCGGGAGGCTTCAACCGGGGAGCTGTTTTTT.

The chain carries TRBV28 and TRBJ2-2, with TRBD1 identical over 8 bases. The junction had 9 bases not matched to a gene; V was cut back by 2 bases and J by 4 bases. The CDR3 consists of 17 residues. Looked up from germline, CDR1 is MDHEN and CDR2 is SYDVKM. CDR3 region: CASSLMGRGQGTGELFF. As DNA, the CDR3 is TGTGCCAGCAGTTTAATGGGCAGGGGGCAGGGCACCGGGGAGCTGTTTTTT.

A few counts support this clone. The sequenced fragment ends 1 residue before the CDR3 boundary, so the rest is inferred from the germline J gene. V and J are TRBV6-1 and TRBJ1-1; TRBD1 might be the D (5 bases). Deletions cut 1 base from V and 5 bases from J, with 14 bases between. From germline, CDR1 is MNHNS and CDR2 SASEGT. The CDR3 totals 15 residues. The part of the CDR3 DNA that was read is TGTGCCAGCAGTGAAGATCAGGGATCGGGAACTGAAGCTTTC. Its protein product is CASSEDQGSGTEAF. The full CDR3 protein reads CASSEDQGSGTEAFF.

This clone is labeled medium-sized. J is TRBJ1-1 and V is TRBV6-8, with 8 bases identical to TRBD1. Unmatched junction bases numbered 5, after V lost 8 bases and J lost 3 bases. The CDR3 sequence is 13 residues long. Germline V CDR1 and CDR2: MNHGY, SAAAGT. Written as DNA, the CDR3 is TGTGCCAGCCGCATACAGGGGGACACTGAAGCTTTCTTT. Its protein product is CASRIQGDTEAFF.